This T cell receptor beta chain was documented in a study of cytomegalovirus exposure and HLA in healthy donors. Broader study findings: First-cohort TCR clusters tended to co-occur in the 120 or so validation repertoires, a later analysis found.

Concerning this clone itself: Its antigen is as yet unknown.

Trimming removed 4 bases from V and 1 base from J, with 11 bases in between. Germline V CDR1 and CDR2: SQVTM, ANQGSEA. The CDR3 runs 13 residues. Sequencing was performed with immunoSEQ multiplex PCR; in TCRdb, only in-frame clones are kept and a portion is missing. The table has approximately 180,000 clones, more than 75% seen once; the top ten hold roughly 1.4%. The rearrangement links TRBV29-1 to TRBJ2-7, with D possibly TRBD2 on 6 matching bases. The clonotype was recovered from a woman in her twenties or thirties in good health and CMV-seronegative. Sequencing input: PBMCs. CDR3 sequence (DNA): TGCAGCGTTGTAGCGGCTAGATCCTACGAGCAGTACTTC. This codes for CSVVAARSYEQYF.